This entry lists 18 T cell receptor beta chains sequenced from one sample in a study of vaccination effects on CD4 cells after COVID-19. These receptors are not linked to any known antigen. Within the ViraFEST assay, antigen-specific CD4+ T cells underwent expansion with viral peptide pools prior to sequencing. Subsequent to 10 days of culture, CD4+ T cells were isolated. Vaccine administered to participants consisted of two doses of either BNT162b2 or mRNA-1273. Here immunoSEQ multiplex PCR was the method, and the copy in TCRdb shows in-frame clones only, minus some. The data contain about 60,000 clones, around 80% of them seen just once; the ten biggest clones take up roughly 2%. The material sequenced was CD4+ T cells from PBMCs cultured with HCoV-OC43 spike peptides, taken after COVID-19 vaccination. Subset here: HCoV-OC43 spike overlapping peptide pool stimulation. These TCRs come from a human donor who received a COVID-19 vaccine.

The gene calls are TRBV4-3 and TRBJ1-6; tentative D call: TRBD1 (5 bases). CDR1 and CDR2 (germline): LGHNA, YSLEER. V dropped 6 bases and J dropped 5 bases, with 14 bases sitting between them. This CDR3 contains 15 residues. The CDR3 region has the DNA TGCGCCAGCAGTTATTCGGGGCTCGATAATTCACCCCTCCACTTT. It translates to CASSYSGLDNSPLHF.

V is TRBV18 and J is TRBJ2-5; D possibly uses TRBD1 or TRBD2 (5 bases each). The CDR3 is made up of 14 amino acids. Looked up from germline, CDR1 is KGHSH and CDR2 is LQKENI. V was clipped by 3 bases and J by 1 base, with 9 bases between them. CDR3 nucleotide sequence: TGTGCCAGCTCACCGGGGACCCCCCAAGAGACCCAGTACTTC. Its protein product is CASSPGTPQETQYF.

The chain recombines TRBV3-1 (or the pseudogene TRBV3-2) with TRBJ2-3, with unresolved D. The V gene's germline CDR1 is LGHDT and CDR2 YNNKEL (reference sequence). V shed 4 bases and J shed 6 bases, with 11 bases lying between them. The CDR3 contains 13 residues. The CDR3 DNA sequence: TGTGCCAGCAGCCCCAACTTAGGGGATACGCAGTATTTT. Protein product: CASSPNLGDTQYF.

The DNA of the CDR3 is TGTGCCAGCAGCCTTTTACGGGGGTCCTCCTACGAGCAGTACGTC. Translating gives CASSLLRGSSYEQYV. V and J are TRBV14 and TRBJ2-7; a weak D match, TRBD2 (6 bases). Trimming took off 4 bases at V and 0 bases at J, with 13 bases between the two ends. The germline V gene encodes CDR1 SGHDN and CDR2 FVKESK. The CDR3 spans 15 residues.

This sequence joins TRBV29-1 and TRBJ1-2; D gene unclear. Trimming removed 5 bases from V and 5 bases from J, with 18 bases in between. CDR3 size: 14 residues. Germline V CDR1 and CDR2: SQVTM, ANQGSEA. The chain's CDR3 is CSVRANGPAYGYTF. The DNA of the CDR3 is TGCAGCGTTAGGGCCAATGGACCCGCATATGGCTACACCTTC.

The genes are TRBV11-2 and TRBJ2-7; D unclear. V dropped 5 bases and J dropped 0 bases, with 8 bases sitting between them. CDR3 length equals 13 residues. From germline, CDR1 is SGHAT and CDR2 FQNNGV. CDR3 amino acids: CASSPDRSYEQYV. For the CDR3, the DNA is TGTGCCAGCAGCCCCGACCGCTCCTACGAGCAGTACGTC.

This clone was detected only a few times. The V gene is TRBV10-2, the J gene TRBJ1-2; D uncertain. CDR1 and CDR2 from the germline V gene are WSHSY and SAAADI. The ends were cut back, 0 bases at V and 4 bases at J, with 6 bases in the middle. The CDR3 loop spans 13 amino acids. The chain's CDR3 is CASSESNFYGYTF. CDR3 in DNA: TGCGCCAGCAGTGAGTCTAACTTCTATGGCTACACCTTC.

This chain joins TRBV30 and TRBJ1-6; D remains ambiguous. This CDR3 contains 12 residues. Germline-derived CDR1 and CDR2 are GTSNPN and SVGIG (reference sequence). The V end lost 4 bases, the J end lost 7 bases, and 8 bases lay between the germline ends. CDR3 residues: CAWNSRNSPLHF. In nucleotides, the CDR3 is TGTGCCTGGAACTCCAGAAATTCACCCCTCCACTTT.

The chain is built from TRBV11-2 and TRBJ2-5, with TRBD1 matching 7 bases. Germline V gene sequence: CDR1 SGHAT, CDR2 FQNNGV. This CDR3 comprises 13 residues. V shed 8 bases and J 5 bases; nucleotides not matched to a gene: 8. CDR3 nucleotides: TGTGCCAGCGAACGGGGCAGGGGGGAGACCCAGTACTTC. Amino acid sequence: CASERGRGETQYF.

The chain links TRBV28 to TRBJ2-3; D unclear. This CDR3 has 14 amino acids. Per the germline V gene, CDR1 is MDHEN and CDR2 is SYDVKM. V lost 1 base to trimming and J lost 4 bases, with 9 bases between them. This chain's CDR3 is CASSLFPNSDTQYF. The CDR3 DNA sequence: TGTGCCAGCAGTTTATTCCCTAATTCAGATACGCAGTATTTT.

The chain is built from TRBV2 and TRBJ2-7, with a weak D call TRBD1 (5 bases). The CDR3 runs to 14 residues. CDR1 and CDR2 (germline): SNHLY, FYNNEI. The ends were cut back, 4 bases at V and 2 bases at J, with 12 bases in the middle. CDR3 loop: CASSGGRYTYEQYV. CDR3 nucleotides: TGTGCCAGCAGTGGGGGCCGTTACACCTACGAGCAGTACGTC.

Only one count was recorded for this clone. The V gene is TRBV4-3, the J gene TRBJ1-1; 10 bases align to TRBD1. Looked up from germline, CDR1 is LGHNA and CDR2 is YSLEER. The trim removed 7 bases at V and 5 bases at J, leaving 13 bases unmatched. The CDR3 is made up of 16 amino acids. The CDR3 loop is CASTLGDRGAGTEAFF. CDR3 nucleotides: TGCGCCAGCACGTTGGGGGACAGGGGAGCGGGGACTGAAGCTTTCTTT.

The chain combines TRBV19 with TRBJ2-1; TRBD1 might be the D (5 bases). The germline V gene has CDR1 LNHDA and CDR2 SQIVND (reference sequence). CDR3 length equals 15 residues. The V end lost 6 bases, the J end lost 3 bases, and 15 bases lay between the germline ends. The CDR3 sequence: CASRNLGPVYNEQFF. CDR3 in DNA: TGTGCCAGTAGAAACCTGGGGCCTGTCTACAATGAGCAGTTCTTC.

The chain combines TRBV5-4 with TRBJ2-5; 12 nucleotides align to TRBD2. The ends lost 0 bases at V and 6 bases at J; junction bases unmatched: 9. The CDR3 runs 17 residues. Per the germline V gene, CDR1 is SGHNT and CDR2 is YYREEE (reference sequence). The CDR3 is CASSLDQRTSGVKTQYF. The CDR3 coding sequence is TGTGCCAGCAGCTTGGATCAACGGACTAGCGGGGTAAAGACCCAGTACTTC.

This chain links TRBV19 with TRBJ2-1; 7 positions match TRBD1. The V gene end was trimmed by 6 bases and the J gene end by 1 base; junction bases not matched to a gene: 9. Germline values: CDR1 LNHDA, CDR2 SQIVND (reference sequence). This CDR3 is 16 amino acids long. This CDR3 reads CASSVLVTGSYNEQFF. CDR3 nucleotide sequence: TGTGCCAGTAGCGTCCTAGTGACAGGGTCCTACAATGAGCAGTTCTTC.

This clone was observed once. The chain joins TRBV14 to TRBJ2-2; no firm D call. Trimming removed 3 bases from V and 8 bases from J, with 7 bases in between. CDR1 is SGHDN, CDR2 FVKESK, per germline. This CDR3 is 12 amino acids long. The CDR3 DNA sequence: TGTGCCAGCAGCCATCGGGCGGGGGAGCTGTTTTTT. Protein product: CASSHRAGELFF.

The CDR3 spells CASITQGGGAKNIQYF. CDR3 nucleotides: TGTGCCAGCATCACCCAGGGCGGGGGGGCCAAAAACATTCAGTACTTC. The chain joins TRBV6-7 to TRBJ2-4; 8 bases agree with TRBD2. TRBV6-7 carries the ORF label, with uncertain function. The CDR3 loop spans 16 amino acids. Trimming took 7 bases from V and 1 from J; bases not matched to a gene: 9.

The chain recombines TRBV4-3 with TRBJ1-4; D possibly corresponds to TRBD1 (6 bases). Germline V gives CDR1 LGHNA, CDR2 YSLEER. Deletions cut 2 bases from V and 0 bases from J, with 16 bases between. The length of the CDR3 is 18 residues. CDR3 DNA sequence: TGCGCCAGCAGCCAACACCTCGCCGGGACAACAACTAATGAAAAACTGTTTTTT. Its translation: CASSQHLAGTTTNEKLFF.